This note documents a single TCR beta chain sequence. This entry comes from a study of radiotherapy plus CTLA-4 blockade in lung cancer. TCRdb's table, derived via immunoSEQ multiplex PCR, lists solely in-frame clones and lacks some. The table includes approximately 40,000 clones, about 74% detected once. The study treated chemo-refractory metastatic non-small-cell lung cancer patients with focal radiation plus ipilimumab CTLA-4 blockade. CDR1 is SQVTM and CDR2 is ANQGSEA in the germline V gene. The CDR3 covers 13 residues. V was clipped by 8 bases and J by 6 bases; unmatched bases: 11. This specimen consisted of peripheral blood, obtained from a patient treated with radiotherapy plus ipilimumab. The chain uses TRBV29-1 and TRBJ2-7; 9 positions match TRBD1. This receptor was taken from a human donor with non-small cell lung cancer whose response to radiotherapy plus ipilimumab could not be evaluated. CDR3 nucleotide sequence: TGCAGCACCCGGACAGGGGCTCTGTCCGAGCAGTACTTC. Its translation: CSTRTGALSEQYF.